One and the same sample provided the 17 T cell receptor beta chains below, sequenced in a study of blood T cell repertoires in COVID-19. The protocol was immunoSEQ multiplex PCR, while the TCRdb copy is restricted to in-frame clones and leaves out a portion. Seen here are about 260,000 clones, 90% observed once, and the top ten hold about 0.95%. The sequencing input was PBMCs or T cells enriched from blood (not recorded which). The source of these receptors is a man aged 50 or older who had been exposed to COVID-19.

This clone was seen a handful of times. The chain couples TRBV7-2 to TRBJ2-1, with 13 bases aligning to TRBD2. Germline CDR1 is SGHTA and CDR2 is FQGNSA. After removal of 5 bases from V and 9 bases from J, the junction contained 10 bases not matched to a gene. The CDR3 consists of 16 residues. CDR3 region: CASSPSTSGGPREQFF. DNA of the CDR3: TGTGCCAGCAGCCCTTCGACTAGCGGGGGGCCGCGTGAGCAGTTCTTC.

The chain links TRBV5-1 to TRBJ1-1, with D hard to call. V was pared by 0 bases and J by 1 base, with 7 bases between. The CDR3 is 14 amino acids. The germline CDR1 and CDR2 sequences are SGHRS and YFSETQ. DNA of the CDR3: TGCGCCAGCAGCTTGGACAGCCGGAACACTGAAGCTTTCTTT. Protein product: CASSLDSRNTEAFF.

The V call is TRBV30, the J call TRBJ2-7; the match to TRBD1 covers 8 bases. V shed 2 bases and J 3 bases; nucleotides not matched to a gene: 12. There are 16 residues in the CDR3. CDR1 GTSNPN and CDR2 SVGIG come from the germline V gene (reference sequence). CDR3 loop: CAWSPHLTGGRYEQYF. CDR3 nucleotide sequence: TGTGCCTGGAGTCCCCACCTAACAGGGGGACGCTACGAGCAGTACTTC.

The CDR3 region is CASSFLAGGDNEQFF. Here the CDR3 DNA reads TGCGCCAGCAGCTTCCTAGCGGGAGGGGACAATGAGCAGTTCTTC. The chain combines TRBV5-1 with TRBJ2-1, with 12 bases fitting TRBD2. After removal of 2 bases from V and 5 bases from J, the junction contained 2 bases not matched to a gene. The germline CDR1 and CDR2 sequences are SGHRS and YFSETQ. The CDR3 loop spans 15 amino acids.

The V and J genes are TRBV2 and TRBJ1-4; TRBD1 is a possible D gene (5 bases). This CDR3 region has 14 residues. V was cut by 6 bases and J by 8 bases, with 16 bases left in between. Germline V gene sequence: CDR1 SNHLY, CDR2 FYNNEI. This CDR3 reads CASSGHSKREKLFF. DNA of the CDR3: TGTGCCAGCAGCGGACATTCCAAGAGAGAAAAACTGTTTTTT.

The chain couples TRBV4-1 to TRBJ2-7; D gene ambiguous. Germline values: CDR1 MGHRA, CDR2 YSYEKL. Trimming took 0 bases from V and 3 from J, leaving 12 bases between them. The CDR3 extends over 15 amino acids. For the CDR3, the DNA is TGCGCCAGCAGCCAAGATATCACCGCGGTCTACGAGCAGTACGTC. Its protein is CASSQDITAVYEQYV.

V gene TRBV20-1 combines with J gene TRBJ2-2; 10 bases are shared with TRBD1. V gave up 3 bases and J gave up 2 bases; unmatched junction bases: 3. The CDR3 extends over 15 amino acids. Germline V gene sequence: CDR1 DFQATT, CDR2 SNEGSKA (reference sequence). CDR3 coding DNA: TGCAGTGCTAGTGGGACAGGGGATAACACCGGGGAGCTGTTTTTT. This sequence encodes CSASGTGDNTGELFF.

The chain carries TRBV2 and TRBJ1-5; a weak D match, TRBD1 (6 bases). CDR3 size: 15 residues. Trimming removed 10 bases from V and 0 bases from J, with 16 bases in between. Per germline, CDR1 SNHLY and CDR2 FYNNEI. The CDR3 nucleotides read TGTGCCACCTCCAGCAGGGGTAATAGCAATCAGCCCCAGCATTTT. As protein: CATSSRGNSNQPQHF.

This clone was counted once. The rearrangement joins TRBV2 to TRBJ1-5; TRBD1 is a possible D gene (6 bases). Trimming took off 2 bases at V and 10 bases at J, with 21 bases between the two ends. The CDR3 consists of 16 residues. Looked up from germline, CDR1 is SNHLY and CDR2 is FYNNEI. CDR3 loop: CASSEKGSRGIDPQHF. The CDR3 nucleotides are TGTGCCAGCAGTGAAAAGGGGAGCAGGGGCATCGATCCCCAGCATTTT.

The rearrangement joins TRBV10-3 to TRBJ2-7; TRBD1 matches 9 bases. V was pared by 2 bases and J by 5 bases, with 7 bases of the junction left unmatched. Germline V gene lookup returns CDR1 ENHRY and CDR2 SYGVKD. The CDR3 is made up of 15 amino acids. For the CDR3, the DNA is TGTGCCATCAGTGAGACCGGGACAGGGATTAACGAGCAGTACGTC. Its translation is CAISETGTGINEQYV.

The chain couples TRBV5-1 to TRBJ2-1, with TRBD2 matching 8 bases. The length of the CDR3 is 15 residues. V lost 5 bases and J lost 0; bases outside the gene matches: 4. CDR1 and CDR2 (germline): SGHRS, YFSETQ. CDR3 nucleotides: TGCGCCAGCAGTCCGCGGGAGGTCTCCTACAATGAGCAGTTCTTC. This codes for CASSPREVSYNEQFF.

This chain links TRBV11-2 with TRBJ2-5; possibly TRBD2 for D (5 bases). The CDR3 runs 13 residues. The germline V and J ends were trimmed by 5 bases and 3 bases, with 10 bases remaining between them. Germline assignment: CDR1 SGHAT and CDR2 FQNNGV. CDR3 sequence (DNA): TGTGCCAGCAGCGCGGACTGGGAAGAGACCCAGTACTTC. Protein product: CASSADWEETQYF.

J is TRBJ2-3 and V is TRBV19; 7 bases line up with TRBD2. Per germline, CDR1 LNHDA and CDR2 SQIVND (reference sequence). The J segment lost 5 bases and the V segment lost 4 bases, leaving 3 bases of the junction unmatched. The CDR3 is made up of 13 amino acids. The CDR3, as DNA: TGTGCCAGTAGTAGCGGGAGTGGAGATACGCAGTATTTT. Translated, it gives CASSSGSGDTQYF.

This chain joins TRBV7-3 and TRBJ2-7; D is undetermined. The length of the CDR3 is 17 residues. Trimming pared 1 base from V and 2 bases from J, leaving 18 bases between. Germline V gene sequence: CDR1 SGHTA, CDR2 FQGTGA. This chain's CDR3 is CASSLKRLLADAYEQYF. CDR3 nucleotides: TGTGCCAGCAGCTTAAAGAGGTTGTTAGCAGATGCCTACGAGCAGTACTTC. Full variable domain (outside the CDR3, taken from reference TRBV7-3 and TRBJ2-7): GAGVSQTPSNKVTEKGKYVELRCDPISGHTALYWYRQSLGQGPEFLIYFQGTGAADDSGLPNDRFFAVRPEGSVSTLKIQRTERGDSAVYLCASSLKRLLADAYEQYFGPGTRLTVT.

The chain uses TRBV5-5 and TRBJ1-1; 8 positions match TRBD1. Germline CDR1 SGHKS, CDR2 YYEKEE (reference sequence). This CDR3 is built from 14 residues. V gave up 4 bases and J gave up 5 bases; unmatched junction bases: 7. CDR3 region: CASSREQGVTEAFF. CDR3 in DNA: TGTGCCAGCAGCCGTGAACAGGGGGTGACTGAAGCTTTCTTT.

This sequence joins TRBV19 and TRBJ2-7, with 7 bases aligning to TRBD2. V dropped 4 bases and J dropped 8; count of bases not matched to a gene: 14. CDR1 is LNHDA, CDR2 SQIVND, per germline (reference sequence). The CDR3 loop spans 15 amino acids. The CDR3 here is CASSTSGTTPPQQYV. The CDR3, as DNA: TGTGCCAGTAGTACATCCGGGACTACGCCTCCCCAGCAGTACGTC.

This sequence joins TRBV28 and TRBJ2-7; D remains unclear. This CDR3 comprises 12 residues. CDR1 and CDR2 (germline): MDHEN, SYDVKM. V was trimmed by 5 bases and J by 2 bases, leaving 7 bases between them. In DNA form, the CDR3 reads TGTGCCAGCAGTGGCAGCGCCTACGAGCAGTACGTC. Encoded protein: CASSGSAYEQYV.